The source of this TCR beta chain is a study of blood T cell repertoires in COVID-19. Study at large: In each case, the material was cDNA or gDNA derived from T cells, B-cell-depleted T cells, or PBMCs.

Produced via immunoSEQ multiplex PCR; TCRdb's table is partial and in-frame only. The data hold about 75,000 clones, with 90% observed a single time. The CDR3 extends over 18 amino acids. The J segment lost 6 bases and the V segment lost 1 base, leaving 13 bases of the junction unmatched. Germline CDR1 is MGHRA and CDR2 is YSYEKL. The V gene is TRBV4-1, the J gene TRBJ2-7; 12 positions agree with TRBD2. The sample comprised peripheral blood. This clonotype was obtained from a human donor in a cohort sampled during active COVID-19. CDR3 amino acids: CASSQGPSLAGGQSEQYF. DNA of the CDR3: TGCGCCAGCAGCCAAGGCCCCTCTCTAGCGGGGGGGCAGAGCGAGCAGTACTTC.